What follows are 26 T cell receptor beta chains derived from one specimen sequenced in a study of OX40 agonist ivuxolimab in advanced cancers. Repertoires were generated with immunoSEQ multiplex PCR, while TCRdb's copy carries only in-frame clones and drops some. The repertoire includes tens of thousands of clones, approximately 87% of them detected once, and approximately 0.5% sits in the top ten. The sample here was CD4+ or CD8+ T cells sorted from blood, taken in a trial of the OX40 agonist ivuxolimab. The receptors come from an adult with an advanced solid tumor such as melanoma, head and neck, liver or kidney cancer.

Only a few counts were recorded for this clone. The rearrangement joins TRBV29-1 to TRBJ2-3, with 7 bases matching TRBD2. Trimming removed 3 bases from V and 2 bases from J; junction bases left unmatched: 11. Per the germline V gene, CDR1 is SQVTM and CDR2 is ANQGSEA. The CDR3 runs to 16 residues. CDR3 loop: CSVEGGERGNTDTQYF. For the CDR3, the DNA is TGCAGCGTTGAGGGAGGGGAGAGAGGGAACACAGATACGCAGTATTTT.

This clone has just one count. The chain uses TRBV6-5 and TRBJ1-1, with D possibly being TRBD1 (6 bases). Trimming took off 5 bases at V and 4 bases at J, with 14 bases between the two ends. The CDR3 contains 14 residues. Germline CDR1 MNHEY, CDR2 SVGAGI. For the CDR3, the DNA is TGTGCCAGCAGTGCTCTCAGGGGTAGCACTGAAGCTTTCTTT. Its translation: CASSALRGSTEAFF.

The chain employs TRBV13 and TRBJ2-3; D is uncertain. Germline lookup yields CDR1 PRHDT and CDR2 FYEKMQ (reference sequence). The CDR3 sequence is 12 residues long. Between the trimmed V and J ends, which lost 5 bases and 2 bases, there was a span of 5 bases. CDR3 nucleotides: TGTGCCAGCAGCCAGACCACAGATACGCAGTATTTT. As protein: CASSQTTDTQYF.

The chain recombines TRBV5-1 with TRBJ2-7; D is perhaps TRBD1 (5 bases). V dropped 3 bases and J dropped 3 bases, with 13 bases sitting between them. The CDR3 totals 14 residues. The germline V gene encodes CDR1 SGHRS and CDR2 YFSETQ. The CDR3 here is CASSSQGLNYEQYF. In DNA form, the CDR3 reads TGCGCCAGCAGCTCCCAGGGCCTCAACTACGAGCAGTACTTC.

The chain employs TRBV4-1 and TRBJ2-3; D is uncertain. The CDR3 contains 18 residues. V was clipped by 0 bases and J by 0 bases, with 16 bases between them. Germline V lookup: CDR1 MGHRA, CDR2 YSYEKL. The CDR3 spells CASSQEAGRLGSTDTQYF. The CDR3 DNA reads as TGCGCCAGCAGCCAAGAGGCTGGAAGGCTGGGGAGCACAGATACGCAGTATTTT.

The V gene is TRBV5-1, the J gene TRBJ2-7, with D perhaps TRBD2 (6 bases). The CDR3 loop spans 14 amino acids. CDR1 and CDR2 from the germline V gene are SGHRS and YFSETQ. Trimming took 0 bases from V and 3 from J, leaving 10 bases between them. For the CDR3, the DNA is TGCGCCAGCAGCTTGGATATCGGGGGCTACGAGCAGTACTTC. Amino acids: CASSLDIGGYEQYF.

V and J are TRBV5-1 and TRBJ2-5; D gene ambiguous. Looked up from germline, CDR1 is SGHRS and CDR2 is YFSETQ. Trimming left V 1 base short and J 2 bases short, with 0 bases between. This CDR3 comprises 11 residues. The CDR3 DNA reads as TGCGCCAGCAGCTTGCAAGAGACCCAGTACTTC. Translation: CASSLQETQYF.

This rearrangement joins TRBV14 to TRBJ1-1, with D tentatively TRBD1 (5 bases). This CDR3 is built from 13 residues. V was trimmed by 4 bases and J by 6 bases, leaving 12 bases between them. In germline, CDR1 is SGHDN, CDR2 FVKESK. CDR3 loop: CASSPRRGAEAFF. The CDR3, as DNA: TGTGCCAGCAGCCCCCGGAGAGGGGCTGAAGCTTTCTTT.

J is TRBJ1-1 and V is TRBV2, with TRBD1 identical over 7 bases. The junction had 8 bases not matched to a gene; V was cut back by 8 bases and J by 11 bases. The CDR3 is 11 residues long. Germline values: CDR1 SNHLY, CDR2 FYNNEI. As DNA, the CDR3 is TGTGCCAGCTTAACAGGGGAAACGGCTTTCTTT. It encodes CASLTGETAFF.

This clone is a singleton in its sample. The chain uses TRBV18 and TRBJ2-7; 7 bases match TRBD2. Germline loops: CDR1 KGHSH, CDR2 LQKENI. This CDR3 is 15 amino acids long. J lost 0 bases, V lost 5 bases, and 7 bases had no gene match. CDR3 sequence (DNA): TGTGCCAGCTCATCACTAGCGTACAACTCCTACGAGCAGTACTTC. This sequence encodes CASSSLAYNSYEQYF.

This chain links TRBV10-1 with TRBJ2-1; 7 nucleotides agree with TRBD2. J lost 6 bases, V lost 2 bases, and 4 bases had no gene match. CDR3 size: 14 residues. In germline, CDR1 is WNHNN, CDR2 SYGVQD (reference sequence). DNA of the CDR3: TGCGCCAGCAGTGAGGGACTAGTCGGCAATGAGCAGTTCTTC. It yields the protein CASSEGLVGNEQFF.

This clone was observed once. Different DNA sequences within this sample yield the same CDR3. The chain has TRBV30 and TRBJ1-6; D ambiguous. The V and J ends lost 3 bases and 7 bases respectively, with 4 bases between them. This CDR3 contains 11 residues. Per germline, CDR1 GTSNPN and CDR2 SVGIG (reference sequence). The CDR3 bases are TGTGCCTGGAGAAGGAATTCACCCCTCCACTTT. As protein: CAWRRNSPLHF.

The chain employs TRBV4-3 and TRBJ2-2; D gene unclear. CDR1 and CDR2 (germline): LGHNA, YSLEER. Trimming shortened V by 1 base and J by 4 bases, and 16 bases separated the two germline ends. There are 17 residues in the CDR3. DNA for the CDR3: TGCGCCAGCAGCCAAGCTGGTACAGACTTGAGCACCGGGGAGCTGTTTTTT. This sequence encodes CASSQAGTDLSTGELFF.

V gene TRBV29-1 combines with J gene TRBJ1-1; D unclear. Trimming removed 4 bases at V and 2 bases at J, with 20 bases between. The CDR3 loop spans 16 amino acids. The V gene's germline CDR1 is SQVTM and CDR2 ANQGSEA. The CDR3 loop reads CSVGPQPSSSNTEAFF. For the CDR3, the DNA is TGCAGCGTTGGACCGCAACCCTCCTCGTCTAACACTGAAGCTTTCTTT.

The genes are TRBV5-1 and TRBJ1-2; TRBD1 is a possible D gene (6 bases). CDR1 is SGHRS and CDR2 is YFSETQ in the germline V gene. This CDR3 comprises 14 residues. Trimming removed 0 bases from V and 3 bases from J, with 9 bases in between. The CDR3 coding sequence is TGCGCCAGCAGCTTGGAGTCAGGGGACTATGGCTACACCTTC. It is translated as CASSLESGDYGYTF.

The V call is TRBV6-5, the J call TRBJ2-3, with TRBD2 identical over 9 bases. After removal of 6 bases from V and 0 bases from J, the junction contained 4 bases not matched to a gene. This CDR3 is 15 amino acids long. CDR1 and CDR2 (germline): MNHEY, SVGAGI. DNA of the CDR3: TGTGCCAGCAGCCTTAGCGGGGGTAGCACAGATACGCAGTATTTT. It yields the protein CASSLSGGSTDTQYF.

This clone was observed once. V is TRBV11-2 and J is TRBJ1-5; perhaps TRBD1 as D (6 bases). This CDR3 contains 16 residues. Germline values: CDR1 SGHAT, CDR2 FQNNGV. The V end was cut by 3 bases, the J end by 0 bases, with 12 bases between. The CDR3 spells CASSLEDSYSNQPQHF. CDR3 DNA sequence: TGTGCCAGCAGCTTGGAGGACAGTTATAGCAATCAGCCCCAGCATTTT.

The chain joins TRBV6-5 to TRBJ2-1, with TRBD2 matching 12 bases. CDR1 and CDR2 (germline): MNHEY, SVGAGI. J gave up 10 bases and V 4 bases, and 2 bases lay outside the gene matches. The CDR3 extends over 13 amino acids. The CDR3 DNA reads TGTGCCAGCAGTTCGACTAGCGGGAGAGAGCAGTTCTTC. As protein: CASSSTSGREQFF.

The chain links TRBV6-1 to TRBJ2-5, with a tentative D call TRBD1 (5 bases). The V gene lost 7 bases and the J gene lost 5 bases, with 17 bases spanning the gap. Germline CDR1 is MNHNS and CDR2 is SASEGT. CDR3 length: 14 residues. This CDR3 reads CASTQGAGAETQYF. The CDR3 region has the DNA TGTGCCAGCACTCAAGGGGCTGGCGCTGAGACCCAGTACTTC.

A single count supports this clone. V usage is TRBV5-1 and J usage is TRBJ2-1; 7 nucleotides line up with TRBD1. The CDR3 runs to 15 residues. In germline, CDR1 is SGHRS, CDR2 YFSETQ. Trimming cost V 4 bases and J 6 bases; bases outside gene matches: 10. The DNA for the CDR3 is TGCGCCAGCAGCCCGAGGACAGGTTCCATCAATGAGCAGTTCTTC. It translates to CASSPRTGSINEQFF.

This clone was detected a few times. The rearrangement joins TRBV5-1 to TRBJ1-2; D is unclear. Trimming took 0 bases from V and 8 from J, leaving 8 bases between them. CDR3 length: 12 amino acids. Germline loops: CDR1 SGHRS, CDR2 YFSETQ. DNA of the CDR3: TGCGCCAGCAGCTTGGGAACGGAAGGCTACACCTTC. It yields the protein CASSLGTEGYTF.

V gene TRBV5-1 combines with J gene TRBJ2-1, with a weak D call TRBD1 (5 bases). Trimming stripped 0 bases from V and 8 bases from J, with 12 bases between. Germline CDR1 reads SGHRS; CDR2 reads YFSETQ. This CDR3 contains 14 residues. The CDR3 nucleotides are TGCGCCAGCAGCTTGGAAGCAGGGTATGATGAGCAGTTCTTC. This sequence encodes CASSLEAGYDEQFF.

The chain uses TRBV6-1 and TRBJ2-7; no clear D. Per germline, CDR1 MNHNS and CDR2 SASEGT. V gave up 7 bases and J gave up 4 bases, with 11 bases separating them. This CDR3 has 12 amino acids. CDR3 sequence (DNA): TGTGCCAGCACACTCGACGGGTACGAGCAGTACTTC. Amino acids: CASTLDGYEQYF.

V gene TRBV18 combines with J gene TRBJ2-2, with 9 bases fitting TRBD1. The CDR3 extends over 16 amino acids. V lost 3 bases, J lost 3 bases, and 5 bases stayed unmatched. The germline CDR1 and CDR2 sequences are KGHSH and LQKENI. Here the CDR3 reads CASSPNRDRDTGELFF. CDR3 DNA: TGTGCCAGCTCACCTAACCGGGACAGGGACACCGGGGAGCTGTTTTTT. Based on the CDR3 plus reference TRBV18 and TRBJ2-2, the full variable domain is NAGVMQNPRHLVRRRGQEARLRCSPMKGHSHVYWYRQLPEEGLKFMVYLQKENIIDESGMPKERFSAEFPKEGPSILRIQQVVRGDSAAYFCASSPNRDRDTGELFFGEGSRLTVL.

The genes are TRBV4-1 and TRBJ1-2; TRBD1 might be the D (5 bases). V was cut by 1 base and J by 2 bases, with 11 bases left in between. The CDR3 consists of 15 residues. The germline V gene encodes CDR1 MGHRA and CDR2 YSYEKL. The CDR3 region is CASSQVWGSNYGYTF. The CDR3 DNA is TGCGCCAGCAGCCAAGTTTGGGGGTCGAACTATGGCTACACCTTC.

In nucleotides, the CDR3 is TGTGCCAGCTCACCAAGGGATGACGAGCAGTACTTC. Translation gives CASSPRDDEQYF. This chain uses TRBV18 with TRBJ2-7; D is unclear. V was shortened by 2 bases and J by 5 bases, with 7 bases between the two germline ends. From germline, CDR1 is KGHSH and CDR2 LQKENI. The CDR3 runs 12 residues.